The source of this T cell receptor (beta chain) is a study of T cell responses to AZD1222 COVID-19 vaccine. Study results and limitations: As reported, nearly half of all spike-specific TCRs target variant regions that are unmutated. Baseline serostatus was positive in only a handful of AZD1222 recipients. CD4 TCRs covered the whole spike, strongest at regions 160-218 and 743-854.

Trimming removed 2 bases at V and 1 base at J, with 11 bases between. The CDR3 covers 15 residues. Germline lookup yields CDR1 KGHSH and CDR2 LQKENI. Clones were sequenced by immunoSEQ multiplex PCR, and TCRdb holds only the in-frame ones, with some missing. The sample has 140,000 to 150,000 clones; 90% to 95% are singletons. Details on this clone: Its antigen remains unidentified.

This sample comprised peripheral blood, obtained on day 0 of AZD1222 vaccination. The receptor comes from an adult in good health. This chain uses TRBV18 with TRBJ1-1; D not certain. CDR3 residues: CASSPTQVGNTEAFF. The CDR3 DNA reads as TGTGCCAGCTCACCAACTCAGGTGGGGAACACTGAAGCTTTCTTT.